Each of the 16 T cell receptor beta chains below was sequenced from the same sample in a study of CD8 T cells in ankylosing spondylitis. General study findings and limits: Seemingly distinctive of ankylosing spondylitis blood was a TCR beta motif formed by eight highly homologous variants.

The antigens these receptors bind are not known. MiXCR, applied by TCRdb to the 5' RACE reads, yields one record per CDR3 protein. The table records about 330,000 distinct CDR3 sequences, around 8% of them present only once. The sample consisted of blood, either unsorted or a sorted T cell fraction (not recorded which). The receptors were sampled from a male donor with ankylosing spondylitis.

This clonotype showed up just a few times. The chain joins TRBV19 to TRBJ2-7, with 10 nucleotides matching TRBD1. Per the germline V gene, CDR1 is LNHDA and CDR2 is SQIVND (reference sequence). Losses at the gene ends were 2 bases for V and 0 bases for J; bases not matched to a gene: 10. There are 18 residues in the CDR3. The DNA of the CDR3 is TGTGCCAGTAGTATAACCGGGACAGGGGTCGGTGTCTCCTACGAGCAGTACTTC. It codes for CASSITGTGVGVSYEQYF.

This clonotype has a count of ten or more. The chain joins TRBV15 to TRBJ2-5; D uncertain. The CDR3 has 15 residues. Looked up from germline, CDR1 is LNHNV and CDR2 is YYDKDF (reference sequence). V shed 0 bases and J shed 4 bases, with 12 bases lying between them. The CDR3 DNA follows: TGTGCCACCAGCAGAGATATCGGGCCCCGAGAGACCCAGTACTTC. Protein product: CATSRDIGPRETQYF.

This clonotype has a handful of counts. The CDR3 nucleotides read TGTGCCAGCAGCACTCCGGGACTCCGCCTCTCCTACGAGCAGTACTTC. Translated, it gives CASSTPGLRLSYEQYF. The rearrangement links TRBV28 to TRBJ2-7; D might be TRBD2 (6 bases). Germline assignment: CDR1 MDHEN and CDR2 SYDVKM. V dropped 6 bases and J dropped 0 bases, with 18 bases sitting between them. This CDR3 is 16 amino acids long.

This clonotype showed up many times. V gene TRBV29-1 combines with J gene TRBJ2-2, with 10 bases fitting TRBD2. The J segment lost 7 bases and the V segment lost 3 bases, leaving 11 bases of the junction unmatched. The CDR3 loop spans 16 amino acids. Germline V lookup: CDR1 SQVTM, CDR2 ANQGSEA. This CDR3 reads CSVEIPGLAKVGELFF. The DNA of the CDR3 is TGCAGCGTTGAGATCCCGGGACTAGCGAAGGTCGGGGAGCTGTTTTTT.

This clonotype was seen more than once but under ten times. This sequence joins TRBV28 and TRBJ2-6; D unresolved. With 1 base removed from V and 0 bases from J, the gap between germline ends came to 10 bases. This CDR3 has 17 residues. Germline-derived CDR1 and CDR2 are MDHEN and SYDVKM. DNA for the CDR3: TGTGCCAGCAGTTTATTGCGCCGACCCTCTGGGGCCAACGTCCTGACTTTC. Translating it yields CASSLLRRPSGANVLTF.

Here the CDR3 DNA reads TGTGCCACCAGCGCGGGGTCCCAAGAGACCCAGTACTTC. It specifies CATSAGSQETQYF. The chain is built from TRBV24-1 and TRBJ2-5; D possibly corresponds to TRBD2 (6 bases). V lost 7 bases and J lost 1, with 9 bases in between. CDR1 KGHDR and CDR2 SFDVKD come from the germline V gene. The CDR3 runs 13 residues.

This clonotype was observed a single time. The genes are TRBV29-1 and TRBJ2-7, with 12 bases lining up with TRBD2. CDR3 length: 14 amino acids. The V gene's germline CDR1 is SQVTM and CDR2 ANQGSEA. Unmatched junction bases numbered 3, after V lost 1 base and J lost 5 bases. Written as DNA, the CDR3 is TGCAGCGTTGAAGGGCCTAGCGGGAGGGACGAGCAGTACTTC. Protein sequence: CSVEGPSGRDEQYF.

This clonotype was seen a few times. The gene calls are TRBV4-3 and TRBJ2-2; D is uncertain. The CDR3 consists of 15 residues. Germline V gene data show CDR1 as LGHNA and CDR2 as YSLEER. Trimming cost V 1 base and J 7 bases, with 13 bases left between them. CDR3 in DNA: TGCGCCAGCAGCCAAGTATTTAGCTGGGTCGGGGAGCTGTTTTTT. Protein product: CASSQVFSWVGELFF.

The chain employs TRBV20-1 and TRBJ1-5; no firm D call. The germline V gene has CDR1 DFQATT and CDR2 SNEGSKA (reference sequence). With 5 bases removed from V and 0 bases from J, the gap between germline ends came to 11 bases. This CDR3 comprises 14 residues. Here the CDR3 reads CSARRSDSNQPQHF. The CDR3 bases are TGCAGTGCTCGTAGATCGGATAGCAATCAGCCCCAGCATTTT.

The J gene is TRBJ1-2, the V gene TRBV29-1; 9 nucleotides match TRBD1. Germline V CDR1 and CDR2: SQVTM, ANQGSEA. This CDR3 has 14 amino acids. The ends lost 2 bases at V and 8 bases at J; junction bases unmatched: 9. Here the CDR3 DNA reads TGCAGCGTTGAACCCCGGGACAGGGACCCAGGCTACACCTTC. It translates to CSVEPRDRDPGYTF.

This clonotype was seen only a few times. The rearrangement uses TRBV9 and TRBJ1-2, with TRBD1 matching 7 bases. V shed 3 bases, J shed 7 bases, and the junction held 9 bases outside the gene matches. The CDR3 contains 14 residues. Germline-derived CDR1 and CDR2 are SGDLS and YYNGEE. The CDR3 sequence: CASSGETGISGYTF. DNA of the CDR3: TGTGCCAGCAGCGGGGAGACAGGGATTAGTGGCTACACCTTC.

This clonotype appeared a few times. The rearrangement links TRBV19 to TRBJ2-7; D may be TRBD1 (5 bases). Germline CDR1 and CDR2: LNHDA and SQIVND (reference sequence). This CDR3 is 15 amino acids long. Trimming removed 0 bases from V and 5 bases from J, with 14 bases in between. The CDR3 nucleotides are TGTGCCAGTAGTATAGATCGTCAGGGTTACGACGAGCAGTACTTC. This sequence encodes CASSIDRQGYDEQYF.

This clonotype was recorded at least ten times. This sequence joins TRBV25-1 and TRBJ1-1; tentative D call: TRBD1 (5 bases). The CDR3 length is 14 residues. The germline V gene has CDR1 MGHDK and CDR2 SYGVNS. V was shortened by 1 base and J by 5 bases, with 11 bases between the two germline ends. DNA of the CDR3: TGTGCCAGCAGTGAATTTTCAGGGAGTACTGAAGCTTTCTTT. As protein: CASSEFSGSTEAFF. Complete variable domain (other parts from reference TRBV25-1 and TRBJ1-1): EADIYQTPRYLVIGTGKKITLECSQTMGHDKMYWYQQDPGMELHLIHYSYGVNSTEKGDLSSESTVSRIRTEHFPLTLESARPSHTSQYLCASSEFSGSTEAFFGQGTRLTVV.

The CDR3 region is CASSPGLAGGTYEQYF. The CDR3 DNA sequence: TGTGCCAGCTCACCGGGACTAGCGGGAGGGACCTACGAGCAGTACTTC. This chain uses TRBV18 with TRBJ2-7; 16 bases map to TRBD2. The CDR3 covers 16 residues. Germline trimming cut 3 bases from V and 2 bases from J; bases unmatched to any gene: 1. CDR1 and CDR2 from the germline V gene are KGHSH and LQKENI.

The gene calls are TRBV20-1 and TRBJ2-7; 8 nucleotides agree with TRBD2. Losses at the gene ends were 6 bases for V and 3 bases for J; bases not matched to a gene: 10. Germline values: CDR1 DFQATT, CDR2 SNEGSKA (reference sequence). The CDR3 has 14 residues. The CDR3 nucleotides are TGCAGTGCCTCATCTAGCGGGTGGGACTACGAGCAGTACTTC. As protein: CSASSSGWDYEQYF.

This clonotype was seen more than once but under ten times. The chain joins TRBV18 to TRBJ2-3; perhaps TRBD1 as D (6 bases). With 1 base removed from V and 4 bases from J, the gap between germline ends came to 9 bases. Germline V gives CDR1 KGHSH, CDR2 LQKENI. The CDR3 spans 14 residues. CDR3 residues: CASSPRRGADTQYF. DNA of the CDR3: TGTGCCAGCTCACCACGCAGGGGTGCAGATACGCAGTATTTT.